This is a list of T cell receptor beta chains from one sample in a study of lymphopenia after photon versus proton radiotherapy. This table comes from immunoSEQ multiplex PCR, and its TCRdb copy is limited to in-frame clones, with some not included. The sample comprises 50,000 to 60,000 clones, roughly 90% of which are singletons, and over 15% rests with the top ten. This sample comprised peripheral blood, obtained from a patient treated with photon-based radiotherapy. These receptor sequences come from a woman aged 40-49 years with cholangiocarcinoma. CDR3s include the opening cysteine and the closing phenylalanine or tryptophan. Fields, in order: CDR3 DNA, CDR3 protein, clone size, D gene, J gene, V gene. D genes are given only for firm matches. The size entry is marked missing in some rows and otherwise reads once, few, many or a size class.

CDR3nt: TGTGCCAGTAGTAGTGGCCGGGGGATATTGGAGACCCAGTACTTC
CDR3aa: CASSSGRGILETQYF
abundance: .
d_gene: .
j_gene: TRBJ2-5
v_gene: TRBV19

CDR3nt: TGTGCCAGCAGCTCTCCCGAGGCGGGTGGAAAACTGTTTTTT
CDR3aa: CASSSPEAGGKLFF
abundance: .
d_gene: .
j_gene: TRBJ1-4
v_gene: TRBV7-2

CDR3nt: TGTGCCAGCAGCGTCCCGCCACGGACAGCCAATTCACCCCTCCACTTT
CDR3aa: CASSVPPRTANSPLHF
abundance: .
d_gene: .
j_gene: TRBJ1-6
v_gene: TRBV9

CDR3nt: TGTGCCACCCAACGGCAGGCAAAGGAGGATACGCAGTATTTT
CDR3aa: CATQRQAKEDTQYF
abundance: once
d_gene: .
j_gene: TRBJ2-3
v_gene: TRBV15

CDR3nt: TGTGCCAGCAGTCTCTCCGGGAGCTTATACACTGAAGCTTTCTTT
CDR3aa: CASSLSGSLYTEAFF
abundance: .
d_gene: .
j_gene: TRBJ1-1
v_gene: TRBV28

CDR3nt: TGTGCCAGCAGCTTATTGGGGCAGGGGCACGGTACGCAGTATTTT
CDR3aa: CASSLLGQGHGTQYF
abundance: .
d_gene: .
j_gene: TRBJ2-3
v_gene: TRBV7-8

CDR3nt: TGTGCCAGCAGATTACAGGGAAATAGCAATCAGCCCCAGCATTTT
CDR3aa: CASRLQGNSNQPQHF
abundance: .
d_gene: .
j_gene: TRBJ1-5
v_gene: TRBV5-5

CDR3nt: TGTGCCAGCAGTGAACGGGGGGGGCGAGGCATCGATACGCAGTATTTT
CDR3aa: CASSERGGRGIDTQYF
abundance: .
d_gene: TRBD2
j_gene: TRBJ2-3
v_gene: TRBV6-1

CDR3nt: TGTGCCAGCAGTTTGGGACAACCGGGCACAGATACGCAGTATTTT
CDR3aa: CASSLGQPGTDTQYF
abundance: .
d_gene: .
j_gene: TRBJ2-3
v_gene: TRBV27

CDR3nt: TGTGCCAGCAGTGAAATTGTCTATGAAGCTTTCTTT
CDR3aa: CASSEIVYEAFF
abundance: .
d_gene: .
j_gene: TRBJ1-1
v_gene: TRBV6-1

CDR3nt: TGCGCCAGCAGCCAAGGGGGGGCCTACAATGAGCAGTTCTTC
CDR3aa: CASSQGGAYNEQFF
abundance: .
d_gene: .
j_gene: TRBJ2-1
v_gene: TRBV4-1

CDR3nt: TGTGCCTGGGGGAGCGGAACAGGGGGCATCATGAACACTGAAGCTTTCTTT
CDR3aa: CAWGSGTGGIMNTEAFF
abundance: .
d_gene: TRBD1
j_gene: TRBJ1-1
v_gene: TRBV30

CDR3nt: TGCGCCAGCAGCGGCCCGGGCAGGGAGGGAGGCTACACCTTC
CDR3aa: CASSGPGREGGYTF
abundance: once
d_gene: .
j_gene: TRBJ1-2
v_gene: TRBV5-1

CDR3nt: TGTGCCAGCAGTTGGGACTCTGGGGCCAACGTCCTGACTTTC
CDR3aa: CASSWDSGANVLTF
abundance: .
d_gene: .
j_gene: TRBJ2-6
v_gene: TRBV27

CDR3nt: TGTGCCTGGATGCAGGGGAGCACAGATACGCAGTATTTT
CDR3aa: CAWMQGSTDTQYF
abundance: once
d_gene: .
j_gene: TRBJ2-3
v_gene: TRBV30

CDR3nt: TGCAGCGTTGAGAGGGACAGGGCTGGGGAGCAGTACTTC
CDR3aa: CSVERDRAGEQYF
abundance: .
d_gene: TRBD1
j_gene: TRBJ2-7
v_gene: TRBV29-1

CDR3nt: TGTGCCAGCAGCCATCCCAGGACAAACGAGCAGTACTTC
CDR3aa: CASSHPRTNEQYF
abundance: .
d_gene: .
j_gene: TRBJ2-7
v_gene: TRBV7-9

CDR3nt: TGTGCCAGCAGTTACGCTGAAGTTTCTCCATATGGCTACACCTTC
CDR3aa: CASSYAEVSPYGYTF
abundance: .
d_gene: .
j_gene: TRBJ1-2
v_gene: TRBV6-5

CDR3nt: TGTGCCAGCAGCCCCTTGGAGGGGACGGCCCTCCACTTT
CDR3aa: CASSPLEGTALHF
abundance: .
d_gene: .
j_gene: TRBJ1-6
v_gene: TRBV7-2

CDR3nt: TGTGCCAGCAGTTACGCAGGGGGCGCGAAGGAAGCTTTCTTT
CDR3aa: CASSYAGGAKEAFF
abundance: .
d_gene: TRBD1
j_gene: TRBJ1-1
v_gene: TRBV6-5

CDR3nt: TGTGCCAGCAGCCCCGGGGGCTCCTACAATGAGCAGTTCTTC
CDR3aa: CASSPGGSYNEQFF
abundance: .
d_gene: .
j_gene: TRBJ2-1
v_gene: TRBV7-2

CDR3nt: TGTGCCAGCAGTTACGACAGGGTCAACAATGAGCAGTTCTTC
CDR3aa: CASSYDRVNNEQFF
abundance: .
d_gene: TRBD1
j_gene: TRBJ2-1
v_gene: TRBV6-5

CDR3nt: TGTGCCAGCAGCGAGGGGCGTAACACTGAAGCTTTCTTT
CDR3aa: CASSEGRNTEAFF
abundance: .
d_gene: .
j_gene: TRBJ1-1
v_gene: TRBV9

CDR3nt: TGCGCCAGCAGCCAAGAACGAACTCGGAACACTGAAGCTTTCTTT
CDR3aa: CASSQERTRNTEAFF
abundance: .
d_gene: .
j_gene: TRBJ1-1
v_gene: TRBV4-1

CDR3nt: TGTGCCAGCAGTACTGAAACCGGGACTAGCGGGAGGAGGTACGAGCAGTACTTC
CDR3aa: CASSTETGTSGRRYEQYF
abundance: .
d_gene: TRBD2
j_gene: TRBJ2-7
v_gene: TRBV28

CDR3nt: TGTGCCAGCAGTCACTTACGAGCGGGAGGAACAGATACGCAGTATTTT
CDR3aa: CASSHLRAGGTDTQYF
abundance: once
d_gene: TRBD2
j_gene: TRBJ2-3
v_gene: TRBV6-5

CDR3nt: TGCGCCAGCAGCCCCGCCGGGACGCCCTCCTCGAGGGGAAACACCATATATTTT
CDR3aa: CASSPAGTPSSRGNTIYF
abundance: .
d_gene: .
j_gene: TRBJ1-3
v_gene: TRBV5-1

CDR3nt: TGTGCCAGCAGCTTTGGGGACGAGCAGTACTTC
CDR3aa: CASSFGDEQYF
abundance: .
d_gene: .
j_gene: TRBJ2-7
v_gene: TRBV7-9

CDR3nt: TGTGCCAGCAGTGAAGGGGGCACCAGGAATGAAAAACTGTTTTTT
CDR3aa: CASSEGGTRNEKLFF
abundance: .
d_gene: .
j_gene: TRBJ1-4
v_gene: TRBV2

CDR3nt: TGTGCCAGCAGTTATTCCCGCTGGCTCACGCAGTATTTT
CDR3aa: CASSYSRWLTQYF
abundance: .
d_gene: .
j_gene: TRBJ2-3
v_gene: TRBV6-5

CDR3nt: TGTGCCAGCAGTCGCAACACAGGGGATACAAGGCCCCAGCATTTT
CDR3aa: CASSRNTGDTRPQHF
abundance: .
d_gene: TRBD1
j_gene: TRBJ1-5
v_gene: TRBV27

CDR3nt: TGTGCCAGCAGTGATGTTCGGGGTCGGGCGGCTTTCTTT
CDR3aa: CASSDVRGRAAFF
abundance: .
d_gene: .
j_gene: TRBJ1-1
v_gene: TRBV6-1

CDR3nt: TGTGCCAGCAGTGAAGCTGGCTACACCTTC
CDR3aa: CASSEAGYTF
abundance: .
d_gene: .
j_gene: TRBJ1-2
v_gene: TRBV2

CDR3nt: TGTGCCAGCAAGAGAGGGCCTGAAGCTTTCTTT
CDR3aa: CASKRGPEAFF
abundance: .
d_gene: .
j_gene: TRBJ1-1
v_gene: TRBV6-5

CDR3nt: TGTGCCAGCAGCTTGGGACAGAGGAACACTGAAGCTTTCTTT
CDR3aa: CASSLGQRNTEAFF
abundance: .
d_gene: .
j_gene: TRBJ1-1
v_gene: TRBV5-4

CDR3nt: TGCGCCAGCAGCCAAGTCCATCTCTTAGTGAGGGGCTACACCTTC
CDR3aa: CASSQVHLLVRGYTF
abundance: .
d_gene: .
j_gene: TRBJ1-2
v_gene: TRBV4-1

CDR3nt: TGTGCCAGTAGTACCAGGGGGCATCGGGAGACCCAGTACTTC
CDR3aa: CASSTRGHRETQYF
abundance: .
d_gene: TRBD1
j_gene: TRBJ2-5
v_gene: TRBV19

CDR3nt: TGTGCCAGCAGCGTAGGTCCAGGGCCGAACACTGAAGCTTTCTTT
CDR3aa: CASSVGPGPNTEAFF
abundance: .
d_gene: .
j_gene: TRBJ1-1
v_gene: TRBV9

CDR3nt: TGTGCCAGCAGCTTATATGGGGGGAGCACAGATACGCAGTATTTT
CDR3aa: CASSLYGGSTDTQYF
abundance: .
d_gene: .
j_gene: TRBJ2-3
v_gene: TRBV7-3

CDR3nt: TGCGCCAGCAGCCAAGATGGGGAGGGTTCACCCCTCCACTTT
CDR3aa: CASSQDGEGSPLHF
abundance: .
d_gene: .
j_gene: TRBJ1-6
v_gene: TRBV4-3

CDR3nt: TGTGCCAGCAGCTTTAGGTCCGGGGAGCTGTTTTTT
CDR3aa: CASSFRSGELFF
abundance: .
d_gene: .
j_gene: TRBJ2-2
v_gene: TRBV5-4

CDR3nt: TGTGCCAGCAGACCCAGACAGGGGGGTCAGCCCCAGCATTTT
CDR3aa: CASRPRQGGQPQHF
abundance: .
d_gene: TRBD1
j_gene: TRBJ1-5
v_gene: TRBV6-1

CDR3nt: TGTGCCAGCAGTTACGAGGGCGGGAGGACAGATACGCAGTATTTT
CDR3aa: CASSYEGGRTDTQYF
abundance: .
d_gene: TRBD2
j_gene: TRBJ2-3
v_gene: TRBV6-5

CDR3nt: TGTGCCAGCAGTGATGGGACTTCTATTAGCTCCTACAATGAGCAGTTCTTC
CDR3aa: CASSDGTSISSYNEQFF
abundance: .
d_gene: .
j_gene: TRBJ2-1
v_gene: TRBV2

CDR3nt: TGTGCCAGAAGCTTGGCACAGCACCTCACAGATACGCAGTATTTT
CDR3aa: CARSLAQHLTDTQYF
abundance: .
d_gene: .
j_gene: TRBJ2-3
v_gene: TRBV5-3

CDR3nt: TGTGCCTCCCGGGAGGGGAGAGAGACCCAGTACTTC
CDR3aa: CASREGRETQYF
abundance: once
d_gene: TRBD2
j_gene: TRBJ2-5
v_gene: TRBV2

CDR3nt: TGCGCCAGCAGTGAAGGGGGGGCCTATGGCTACACCTTC
CDR3aa: CASSEGGAYGYTF
abundance: .
d_gene: .
j_gene: TRBJ1-2
v_gene: TRBV10-2

CDR3nt: TGTGCCAGCAGTTTAGGTAAAGGGCGGTACCAAGAGACCCAGTACTTC
CDR3aa: CASSLGKGRYQETQYF
abundance: .
d_gene: .
j_gene: TRBJ2-5
v_gene: TRBV28

CDR3nt: TGTGCCAGCAGCTTGAGGGACAGTAATTCACCCCTCCACTTT
CDR3aa: CASSLRDSNSPLHF
abundance: .
d_gene: TRBD1
j_gene: TRBJ1-6
v_gene: TRBV11-2

CDR3nt: TGTGCCAGCAGTTCCGGGTTAAGCTATGGCTACACCTTC
CDR3aa: CASSSGLSYGYTF
abundance: .
d_gene: .
j_gene: TRBJ1-2
v_gene: TRBV28

CDR3nt: TGTGCCAGCAGTGAAATTCCGCAGGGTACCTATGGCTACACCTTC
CDR3aa: CASSEIPQGTYGYTF
abundance: .
d_gene: .
j_gene: TRBJ1-2
v_gene: TRBV2